The T cell receptor beta chain described here comes from a study of shared clonotypes between healthy human individuals. V was trimmed by 1 base and J by 6 bases, leaving 12 bases between them. Per germline, CDR1 SGHDN and CDR2 FVKESK. This CDR3 spans 14 amino acids. Naive CD8 populations comprised CD45RO-negative cells positively selected for CCR7, excluding terminally differentiated effector memory CD45RA+ cells. Method: immunoSEQ multiplex PCR; TCRdb's copy keeps in-frame clones and lacks some. The sample lists about 2.1 million clones; roughly 91% were seen once. Material: naive CD8+ T cells from PBMCs. This TCR was sampled from a man aged 18 to 29 in good health. Some clones in this sample may be carry-over from other donors' samples. V is TRBV14 and J is TRBJ1-2; tentatively, D is TRBD1 (6 bases). In DNA form, the CDR3 reads TGTGCCAGCAGCCAAGGGCTGGGGGCGCATGGCTACACCTTC. As protein: CASSQGLGAHGYTF.